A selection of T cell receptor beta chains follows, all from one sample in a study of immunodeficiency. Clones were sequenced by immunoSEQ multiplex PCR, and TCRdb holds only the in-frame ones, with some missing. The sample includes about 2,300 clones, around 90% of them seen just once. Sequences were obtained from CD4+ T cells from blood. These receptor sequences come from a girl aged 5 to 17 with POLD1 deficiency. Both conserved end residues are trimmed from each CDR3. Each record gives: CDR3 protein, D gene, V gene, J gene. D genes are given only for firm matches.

CDR3 protein: ASSRSRTSGTGDTQY; D gene: TRBD2; V gene: TRBV18; J gene: TRBJ2-3
CDR3 protein: ASSLGRISTEAF; D gene: .; V gene: TRBV7-9; J gene: TRBJ1-1
CDR3 protein: ASSEGSWTEAF; D gene: .; V gene: TRBV2; J gene: TRBJ1-1
CDR3 protein: ASSPPIGRVSYNEQF; D gene: TRBD2; V gene: TRBV18; J gene: TRBJ2-1
CDR3 protein: ASSRSRDTEAF; D gene: .; V gene: TRBV6-4; J gene: TRBJ1-1
CDR3 protein: ASSSRQMWDEQY; D gene: .; V gene: TRBV27; J gene: TRBJ2-7
CDR3 protein: ASRSKAGKDTQY; D gene: TRBD2; V gene: TRBV6-5; J gene: TRBJ2-3
CDR3 protein: ASSSLTSTDTQY; D gene: .; V gene: TRBV7-2; J gene: TRBJ2-3
CDR3 protein: ATSRREWDTDTQY; D gene: .; V gene: TRBV15; J gene: TRBJ2-3
CDR3 protein: ASSLSVTYNEQF; D gene: .; V gene: TRBV5-1; J gene: TRBJ2-1
CDR3 protein: ASKPGGTDTQY; D gene: .; V gene: TRBV4-1; J gene: TRBJ2-3
CDR3 protein: ASSLIGTDGETQY; D gene: .; V gene: TRBV7-2; J gene: TRBJ2-5
CDR3 protein: ASSQGWDNAYEQY; D gene: .; V gene: TRBV3-1/TRBV3-2; J gene: TRBJ2-7
CDR3 protein: AISMQGTHEQY; D gene: .; V gene: TRBV10-3; J gene: TRBJ2-7
CDR3 protein: ASRTGNTGELF; D gene: .; V gene: TRBV5-1; J gene: TRBJ2-2
CDR3 protein: ASSFGGYNSPLH; D gene: .; V gene: TRBV5-5; J gene: TRBJ1-6
CDR3 protein: ASRDLRDGELF; D gene: .; V gene: TRBV11-3; J gene: TRBJ2-2
CDR3 protein: ASSLAGTHSPYEQY; D gene: .; V gene: TRBV5-1; J gene: TRBJ2-7
CDR3 protein: ASRSYWRGSSGNTIY; D gene: .; V gene: TRBV4-2; J gene: TRBJ1-3
CDR3 protein: ASSIIAGATDTQY; D gene: TRBD2; V gene: TRBV19; J gene: TRBJ2-3
CDR3 protein: ASSFLLDRNTGELF; D gene: .; V gene: TRBV5-5; J gene: TRBJ2-2
CDR3 protein: ASSTDRLYPKETQY; D gene: .; V gene: TRBV16; J gene: TRBJ2-5
CDR3 protein: ASSFSPNIQY; D gene: .; V gene: TRBV5-5; J gene: TRBJ2-4
CDR3 protein: ASSQGADQF; D gene: TRBD1; V gene: TRBV12-3/TRBV12-4; J gene: TRBJ2-1
CDR3 protein: ASSVSAVKQSSYEQY; D gene: .; V gene: TRBV6-1; J gene: TRBJ2-7
CDR3 protein: ASSGTPGGRSYEQY; D gene: TRBD2; V gene: TRBV6-1; J gene: TRBJ2-7
CDR3 protein: ASSQQALGHGELF; D gene: .; V gene: TRBV7-2; J gene: TRBJ2-2
CDR3 protein: ASSSLTSPIYNEQF; D gene: TRBD2; V gene: TRBV6-5; J gene: TRBJ2-1
CDR3 protein: AIRPMGPYGYT; D gene: .; V gene: TRBV10-3; J gene: TRBJ1-2
CDR3 protein: ASSYDYSRPQH; D gene: .; V gene: TRBV6-2/TRBV6-3; J gene: TRBJ1-5
CDR3 protein: ASRTGTVNEKLF; D gene: TRBD1; V gene: TRBV28; J gene: TRBJ1-4
CDR3 protein: ASSTGTSGSREQY; D gene: TRBD2; V gene: TRBV5-4; J gene: TRBJ2-7
CDR3 protein: ASSQGAYGYT; D gene: .; V gene: TRBV3-1/TRBV3-2; J gene: TRBJ1-2
CDR3 protein: ASSSASGSYEQY; D gene: TRBD2; V gene: TRBV27; J gene: TRBJ2-7